This TCR beta chain is from a study of blood T cell repertoires in COVID-19. About the research overall: From T cells, B-cell-depleted T cells, or PBMCs came the material, which was cDNA or gDNA.

In the study's own analysis: Amplified reference gene primers provided the basis for estimating nucleated cell counts. Method: immunoSEQ multiplex PCR; TCRdb's copy keeps in-frame clones and lacks some. The V and J calls and clone size are taken from that table; D and trimming were inferred from the DNA. The repertoire holds a few hundred thousand clones, with roughly 91% as singletons. A single count supports this clone. This study enrolled people aged 18 to 89 from roughly 22 US geographic areas. Assignment of participants to cohorts was predicated upon participant-reported clinical history. The CDR3 loop spans 14 amino acids. Germline CDR1 and CDR2: LGHDT and YNNKEL (reference sequence). Between the trimmed V and J ends, which lost 1 base and 3 bases, there was a span of 9 bases.

Sequenced input: PBMCs or T cells enriched from blood (not recorded which). J is TRBJ1-2 and V is TRBV3-1 (or the pseudogene TRBV3-2), with a tentative D call TRBD1 (5 bases). This clonotype was sampled from a middle-aged man who had recovered from COVID-19. The CDR3 nucleotides are TGTGCCAGCAGCCAAGGCAGGGAGGACTATGGCTACACCTTC. Translation: CASSQGREDYGYTF.